This T cell receptor beta chain came from a study of blood T cell repertoires in COVID-19. Looking at the study overall: Donors in the United States, Italy and Spain gave samples during acute or convalescent COVID-19. The analysed material was cDNA or gDNA that came from T cells, B-cell-depleted T cells, or PBMCs.

This clone showed up just a few times. The J segment lost 3 bases and the V segment lost 2 bases, leaving 2 bases of the junction unmatched. There are 16 residues in the CDR3. Germline V gene sequence: CDR1 SGDLS, CDR2 YYNGEE. Per the study methods: Cell counts per sample came from amplifying reference gene primers. Sequencing used immunoSEQ multiplex PCR; TCRdb keeps in-frame clones, though not all of them. That table is the source of V, J and clone size, and D and trimming were worked out from the DNA. The repertoire holds fewer than 45,000 clones, with about 81% as singletons. The chain employs TRBV9 and TRBJ2-2; the match to TRBD1 covers 12 bases. The sequenced material came from peripheral blood. This TCR derives from a man aged 35 to 55 with active or convalescent COVID-19. The CDR3 reads CASSVGTGGDTGELFF. For the CDR3, the DNA is TGTGCCAGCAGCGTCGGGACAGGGGGCGACACCGGGGAGCTGTTTTTT.